This TCR beta chain was identified in a study of CD8+ T cells in alopecia areata (dated by TCRdb to 2016 to 2019). About the investigation overall: The treated patients, all with moderate-to-severe alopecia areata, were enrolled in an open-label pilot trial of oral tofacitinib given at 5 to 10 mg twice daily. Tofacitinib was given for 6 to 18 months, followed by 6 months of follow-up off drug to assess delayed response and recurrence. The study used high-throughput TCRbeta sequencing to examine T cell clonal expansion in alopecia areata, in both the C3H/HeJ mouse model and human patients. Scalp tissue and sorted CD4+ and CD8+ peripheral blood T cells from patchy and totalis/universalis alopecia areata patients and from healthy controls were covered by human TCRbeta sequencing. Biopsies were taken from tofacitinib-treated patients at baseline and again at 4 and 24 weeks into treatment, and several of those patients also had a later scalp biopsy. Scalp clonality was compared among normal scalp (n=4), patchy alopecia areata scalp (n=8), and alopecia totalis/universalis scalp (n=8). RNA was obtained with the PAXgene miRNA kit for fixed scalp, the miRNeasy kit for PBMCs, and the RNeasy kit for mouse skin. TCRbeta CDR3 regions were amplified by immunoSEQ multiplex PCR using 35 Vbeta forward and 13 Jbeta reverse primers.

This clone was observed a handful of times. Its antigen specificity is not known. Base qualities were left out, and no much larger clone turns up one base away. This specimen's time point label, per the study, means: baseline before oral tofacitinib. Lesional scalp punch biopsies and peripheral blood were obtained from alopecia areata patients. PBMCs were isolated by density centrifugation and stained for CD3, CD4 and CD8, after which CD4+ and CD8+ T cells were sorted on a FACSAria. The library was prepared using the immunoSEQ multiplex PCR assay. To provide template for TCR sequencing, every sample had RNA extracted and reverse transcribed into cDNA. First-strand cDNA was synthesized using SuperScript III with a 2:1 mix of oligo-dT and random hexamers. Amplification bias was assessed with a synthetic immune receptor repertoire, and residual bias was removed computationally. From the authors' description of their analysis: After raw reads were preprocessed to remove errors, the CDR3 was defined following IMGT conventions as running from the conserved cysteine to phenylalanine. Clonality was computed by normalizing Shannon entropy by log2 of the number of productive unique TCRs and subtracting the result from 1. Whether each scalp clone was CD4 or CD8 was inferred by checking scalp TCRbeta sequences against the CD4 and CD8 repertoires from sorted blood. In its TCRdb copy, this immuneACCESS table keeps in-frame sequences only and misses some clones. Where compared with another copy, unresolved V genes explain less than half of these, and the others have no known cause. That table supplies the V and J calls and clone size; D and trimming were determined from the DNA. The sample data list 110,000 to 150,000 clones, and roughly 53% of these were observed just once. The ten top clones hold roughly 6.7% of the sample.

Overall results and qualifications from the work: Shared TCR sequences between patients were less evident than in mice, which may be partly attributable to HLA diversity in the patient population. Resident alphabeta T cells in normal human skin are also sequenced, complicating scalp TCR repertoire analysis, unlike mouse skin dominated by gammadelta T cells. Compared with normal scalp, lesional scalp had higher clonality and more expanded CD8+ clones, particularly in alopecia totalis/universalis, a pattern that suggests antigenic drive.

V loses 4 bases at its end and J loses 7 bases; junction bases beyond the gene matches: 4. The germline V gene specifies SNHLY as CDR1 and FYNNEI as CDR2. The CDR3, cysteine through phenylalanine, is 13 amino acids long. This entry keeps only the CDR3 DNA: 39 bases, framed from base 1. This receptor was obtained from a human donor with alopecia areata. This sequence uses TRBV2 and TRBJ1-1, and 9 junction bases match TRBD1. Sequences were derived from CD4+ T cells sorted from blood, sampled at week 0. The CDR3 protein: CASSGQGGDEAFF. The bases are TGTGCCAGCAGTGGACAGGGGGGGGATGAAGCTTTCTTT.